The text below deals with one T cell receptor (beta chain). Amplification yielded TCR beta CDR3 regions, with RNA transcripts as the source. With the HTBI primer set, the TCR CDR3 went through a first round of RT-PCR. TCRdb ran MiXCR on the multiplex PCR reads and lists one entry per CDR3 protein. The data hold 650,000 to 800,000 distinct CDR3 sequences, with about 45% observed a single time. The data derive from a study of T cells in Graves' hyperthyroidism and ophthalmopathy. CDR1 and CDR2 (germline): WSHSY, SAAADI. This CDR3 has 14 amino acids. Trimming took 6 bases from V and 3 from J; bases not matched to a gene: 5.

The source material was peripheral blood or thyroid tissue (not recorded which). The chain links TRBV10-2 to TRBJ1-1; 9 bases map to TRBD1. This receptor was obtained from an adult man with Graves' disease, either hyperthyroidism or ophthalmopathy (not recorded which). The CDR3 protein is CASRGDRAYTEAFF. As DNA, the CDR3 is TGCGCCAGCAGGGGGGACAGGGCTTACACTGAAGCTTTCTTT.